A selection of T cell receptor beta chains follows, all from one sample in a study of Ad26.COV2.S vaccination and SARS-CoV-2 variants. Profiled with immunoSEQ multiplex PCR; TCRdb holds only in-frame clones, not every one. The data hold over 450,000 clones, with roughly nine tenths observed a single time. The material sequenced was peripheral blood, taken in a trial of Ad26.COV2.S vaccine versus placebo. All receptors come from a person aged 18-65 years who received the Ad26.COV2.S COVID-19 vaccine or a placebo. Both conserved end residues are part of each CDR3. D genes are given only for firm matches. Rows may omit the clone size; those that give it use once, few, many or a size class.

d_call	v_call	j_call	clone_size	cdr3_nt	cdr3_aa
TRBD2	TRBV6-5	TRBJ2-3	.	TGTGCCAGCAGGCTAGCGGGAGAGGATACGCAGTATTTT	CASRLAGEDTQYF
.	TRBV6-5	TRBJ1-2	.	TGTGCCAGCAGTTACGCCCAGGGCCTTACTAACTATGGCTACACCTTC	CASSYAQGLTNYGYTF
.	TRBV2	TRBJ2-1	.	TGTGCCAGCGGGAGCACAGGGTGGTATGAGCAGTTCTTC	CASGSTGWYEQFF
.	TRBV2	TRBJ2-7	.	TGTGCCAGCAGCGGACAGAAATTCTACGAGCAGTACTTC	CASSGQKFYEQYF
TRBD1	TRBV4-1	TRBJ1-5	.	TGCGCCAGCAGCCAGCTGCAGGGGGCCCTTCAGCCCCAGCATTTT	CASSQLQGALQPQHF
.	TRBV6-5	TRBJ1-5	few	TGTGCCAGCAGTTACGGTCCTAATCAGCCCCAGCATTTT	CASSYGPNQPQHF
TRBD2	TRBV19	TRBJ2-1	.	TGTGCCAGTAGGCCAAAGCGGGAGGGGAGCAGGAATGAGCAGTTCTTC	CASRPKREGSRNEQFF
.	TRBV5-1	TRBJ2-6	.	TGCGCCAGCAGCACCGACAGGCCTGGGGCCAACGTCCTGACTTTC	CASSTDRPGANVLTF
.	TRBV7-9	TRBJ2-3	.	TGTGCCAGCAGCCCAACCAGCGGAAGCACAGATACGCAGTATTTT	CASSPTSGSTDTQYF
TRBD1	TRBV3-1/TRBV3-2	TRBJ2-7	few	TGTGCCAGCAGCCAAGACTGGGACAGGGGATACGAGCAGTACTTC	CASSQDWDRGYEQYF
.	TRBV20-1	TRBJ2-1	.	TGCAGTGCTAGTCGAGGGTCAACGTTAAACAATGAGCAGTTCTTC	CSASRGSTLNNEQFF
TRBD2	TRBV7-2	TRBJ2-5	.	TGTGCCAGCAGCCGGACTAGCGGGAAACAAGAGACCCAGTACTTC	CASSRTSGKQETQYF
.	TRBV4-2	TRBJ1-2	few	TGTGCCAGCAGCCAAATTAATGGGCAGGACGAACCTTATGGCTACACCTTC	CASSQINGQDEPYGYTF
.	TRBV5-4	TRBJ2-3	.	TGTGCCAGCAGCCCCCCCGCGGGCCTCACAGATACGCAGTATTTT	CASSPPAGLTDTQYF
.	TRBV28	TRBJ1-5	.	TGTGCCAGCAATCCCATCCCCGGGCAGCCCCAGCATTTT	CASNPIPGQPQHF
TRBD1	TRBV7-8	TRBJ2-7	.	TGTGCCAGCAGCTTAGTATCGGGGGACAGGACCTACGAGCAGTACTTC	CASSLVSGDRTYEQYF
.	TRBV7-9	TRBJ2-3	once	TGTGCCAGCAGCTTGGGGTTCTGGGAGGTTAGCACAGATACGCAGTATTTT	CASSLGFWEVSTDTQYF
.	TRBV10-1	TRBJ2-1	.	TGCGCCAGCAGTGCCGGGACTCCCTACAATGAGCAGTTCTTC	CASSAGTPYNEQFF
.	TRBV7-9	TRBJ2-7	.	TGTGCCAGCAGCTCAACAGGTACGGGGGTCAATGAGCAGTACTTC	CASSSTGTGVNEQYF
.	TRBV30	TRBJ1-2	.	TGTGCCTGGGCGGAAGATGGCTACACCTTC	CAWAEDGYTF
.	TRBV19	TRBJ1-5	.	TGTGCCAGTCAAAACGGGAAAAAGGGCAGCAATCAGCCCCAGCATTTT	CASQNGKKGSNQPQHF
TRBD1	TRBV5-6	TRBJ1-2	.	TGTGCCAGCAGCGATGTGGACAGGGGAGGTGGCTACACCTTC	CASSDVDRGGGYTF
.	TRBV30	TRBJ1-4	.	TGTGCCTGGAGCTCCGACAGGTCCTTCTTATCTAATGAAAAACTGTTTTTT	CAWSSDRSFLSNEKLFF
.	TRBV11-2	TRBJ1-1	.	TGTGCCAGCAGCTTAGATTTCCCGACAGCCCAGAGGGACACTGAAGCTTTCTTT	CASSLDFPTAQRDTEAFF
.	TRBV6-2/TRBV6-3	TRBJ2-7	.	TGTGCCAGCAGTTTCGTCAGTTCCTACGAGCAGTACTTC	CASSFVSSYEQYF
.	TRBV9	TRBJ2-2	.	TGTGCCAGCAGCGTAACAAGTGGTGCCGGGGAGCTGTTTTTT	CASSVTSGAGELFF
TRBD2	TRBV19	TRBJ2-1	.	TGTGCCAGTAGTTTTGCAGCGGGACCTTACAATGAGCAGTTCTTC	CASSFAAGPYNEQFF
TRBD1	TRBV27	TRBJ1-1	.	TGTGCCAGCAGGGCCGGGACAGGGGTCGGGAACACTGAAGCTTTCTTT	CASRAGTGVGNTEAFF
.	TRBV3-1/TRBV3-2	TRBJ1-2	.	TGTGCCAGCAGCCCGCGTGGGAGTAACTATGGCTACACCTTC	CASSPRGSNYGYTF
.	TRBV2	TRBJ1-6	once	TGTGCCAGCAGTGGTAGGGCCCCATTCTATTCACCCCTCCACTTT	CASSGRAPFYSPLHF
.	TRBV7-2	TRBJ2-7	.	TGTGCCAGCAGCTTGCAGGGATACGAGCAGTACTTC	CASSLQGYEQYF
.	TRBV30	TRBJ1-1	.	TGTGCCTGGAGGCCCGCCAGACCGAACACTGAAGCTTTCTTT	CAWRPARPNTEAFF
.	TRBV28	TRBJ2-4	.	TGTGCCAGCAAGACAGTAGCCAAAAACATTCAGTACTTC	CASKTVAKNIQYF
.	TRBV30	TRBJ1-4	few	TGTGCCTGGAGCTATGAACCAAATGAAAAACTGTTTTTT	CAWSYEPNEKLFF
TRBD1	TRBV27	TRBJ2-7	.	TGTGCCAGCAGTTTGAAAGTGGACAGGTCCTACGAGCAGTACTTC	CASSLKVDRSYEQYF
.	TRBV19	TRBJ2-3	.	TGTGCCAGTAGTTTTGGGCTGTCCGGCACAGATACGCAGTATTTT	CASSFGLSGTDTQYF
TRBD1	TRBV27	TRBJ1-5	.	TGTGCCAGCAGTTTATCGTGGACAGGGGGCCAGCCCCAGCATTTT	CASSLSWTGGQPQHF
.	TRBV18	TRBJ2-1	.	TGTGCCAGTTTAACCCGGCCTAGTAATGAGCAGTTCTTC	CASLTRPSNEQFF
TRBD2	TRBV30	TRBJ2-7	.	TGTGCCTGGAGTGGGGCGGGAGGGGGGTCCGAGCAGTACTTC	CAWSGAGGGSEQYF
.	TRBV27	TRBJ2-1	.	TGTGCCAGCAGTGGACGACTAGGTGGTATCGGCGATGAGCAGTTCTTC	CASSGRLGGIGDEQFF
TRBD2	TRBV7-2	TRBJ2-3	.	TGTGCCAGCAGCCTCACCTTAGCGGGGGGCGGGCCAGATACGCAGTATTTT	CASSLTLAGGGPDTQYF
.	TRBV19	TRBJ2-3	.	TGTGCCAGTAGTATTCAGGGGGGGTATTACACAGATACGCAGTATTTT	CASSIQGGYYTDTQYF
.	TRBV6-5	TRBJ1-1	.	TGTGCCAGCAGTTATTTTTCTAGCCTGAACACTGAAGCTTTCTTT	CASSYFSSLNTEAFF
.	TRBV3-1/TRBV3-2	TRBJ1-2	.	TGTGCCAGCAGCCGCACGGGAGGCAACTATGGCTACACCTTC	CASSRTGGNYGYTF
.	TRBV7-6	TRBJ1-1	.	TGTGCCAGCAGCTTAGGACATGGGGCTGAAGCTTTCTTT	CASSLGHGAEAFF
TRBD2	TRBV13	TRBJ2-7	once	TGTGCCAGCAGCTTACAGGGAGGGATCGGTTACGAGCAGTACTTC	CASSLQGGIGYEQYF
.	TRBV5-1	TRBJ1-2	.	TGCGCCAGCAGCTTGGATCCGGGTGGCTACACCTTC	CASSLDPGGYTF
.	TRBV6-5	TRBJ1-3	.	TGTGCCAGCAGTTACTCGACGGCCTCTGGAAACACCATATATTTT	CASSYSTASGNTIYF
.	TRBV5-1	TRBJ2-1	.	TGCGCCAGCAGCTTGGTTGGGAGGTCCCAGCAGTTCTTC	CASSLVGRSQQFF
.	TRBV12-3/TRBV12-4	TRBJ2-5	.	TGTGCCAGCACCAAATCCGGGACCCAGTACTTC	CASTKSGTQYF
TRBD1	TRBV5-1	TRBJ1-5	.	TGCGCCAGCAGTTTTAACAGGGGCCATCAGCCCCAGCATTTT	CASSFNRGHQPQHF
TRBD1	TRBV6-5	TRBJ2-7	few	TGTGCCAGCAGTAGACAGGGGAGCGCCTACGAGCAGTACTTC	CASSRQGSAYEQYF
.	TRBV3-1/TRBV3-2	TRBJ2-3	.	TGTGCCAGCAGCCAATTAACCGGCACAGATACGCAGTATTTT	CASSQLTGTDTQYF
TRBD2	TRBV7-9	TRBJ2-1	.	TGTGCCAGCAGCTTGCGGACTAGCGGCAGAATCAATGAGCAGTTCTTC	CASSLRTSGRINEQFF
TRBD2	TRBV7-6	TRBJ2-4	.	TGTGCCAGCAGCTCTGGGACTAGCGGGCCCGTAGGAAACATTCAGTACTTC	CASSSGTSGPVGNIQYF
.	TRBV6-2/TRBV6-3	TRBJ2-2	few	TGTGCCAGCAGTTCGGTGGTCGGGGAGCTGTTTTTT	CASSSVVGELFF
TRBD1	TRBV5-4	TRBJ2-1	.	TGTGCCAGCAGCAGGTTGTCGGGGACAGGGGTCAATGAGCAGTTCTTC	CASSRLSGTGVNEQFF
TRBD2	TRBV10-3	TRBJ2-7	.	TGTGCCATCAGCCGAATGACTAGCGGGGGAGGATACGAGCAGTACTTC	CAISRMTSGGGYEQYF
.	TRBV6-1	TRBJ1-5	.	TGTGCCAGCAGTCAAGCAGGGCTGGGACAGCCCCAGCATTTT	CASSQAGLGQPQHF
.	TRBV2	TRBJ1-1	once	TGTGCCAGCAGTCGACGGGACTCTTACACTGAAGCTTTCTTT	CASSRRDSYTEAFF